This T cell receptor beta chain derives from a study of spatial heterogeneity in lung cancer. About the research overall: The donors, 70 to 80 patients with untreated early-stage non-small cell lung cancer, provided the samples. Those follow-up PBMC samples that were available underwent sequencing, at a median interval of approximately 2 years following resection.

The CDR3 is 13 residues long. Trimming cost V 7 bases and J 3 bases; bases outside gene matches: 7. The germline CDR1 and CDR2 sequences are GTSNPN and SVGIG (reference sequence). As for time point: blood at routine non-recurrence follow-up after resection. Unsorted tumor, nontumor lung tissue or cryopreserved PBMC supplied the whole RNA. This clonotype was observed many times. Every molecule of TCR cDNA had its own unique molecular identifier. TCRdb called the 5' RACE reads again in MiXCR, with one record for every CDR3 protein. The repertoire holds just over 70,000 distinct CDR3 sequences, with approximately 9% as singletons.

The receptor's source is a female donor with early-stage non-small cell lung cancer. This chain uses TRBV30 with TRBJ2-7, with TRBD1 matching over 9 bases. Sequencing was performed on PBMCs, taken at follow-up. The CDR3 DNA reads TGTGCCTCTACGACAGGGGGTGGCTACGAGCAGTACTTC. Its translation is CASTTGGGYEQYF.